Below are 23 T cell receptor beta chains sequenced from a single sample in a study of cytomegalovirus exposure and HLA in healthy donors. Amplification used 60 Vbeta primers and 13 Jbeta primers. TCRdb keeps only in-frame clones here, not all; method: immunoSEQ multiplex PCR. The table lists about 180,000 clones, approximately 82% of them singletons. The specimen was PBMCs. The receptors were sampled from a woman younger than 45 in good health and CMV-seronegative.

About this clone: One end of the junction varies from germline; a read error may be responsible. DNA of the CDR3: TGTGCCAGCAGCCCCGGACAGGGGGCCGGTTACGAGCAGTGCTTC. It yields the protein CASSPGQGAGYEQCF. This chain connects TRBV7-7 to TRBJ2-7; 11 bases line up with TRBD1. CDR1 is SSHAT and CDR2 is FNYEAQ in the germline V gene (reference sequence). CDR3 length: 15 amino acids.

The chain is built from TRBV19 and TRBJ1-2, with D possibly being TRBD1 (5 bases). Germline V lookup: CDR1 LNHDA, CDR2 SQIVND (reference sequence). With 4 bases removed from V and 13 bases from J, the gap between germline ends came to 13 bases. CDR3 length: 11 amino acids. CDR3 nucleotides: TGTGCCAGTAGTACGGGACTGGCGGGCACCTTC. This translates into CASSTGLAGTF. The variable domain in full, completed from reference TRBV19 and TRBJ1-2, reads DGGITQSPKYLFRKEGQNVTLSCEQNLNHDAMYWYRQDPGQGLRLIYYSQIVNDFQKGDIAEGYSVSREKKESFPLTVTSAQKNPTAFYLCASSTGLAGTFGSGTRLTVV.

This chain links TRBV7-3 with TRBJ2-3; TRBD2 agrees at 10 bases. CDR1 and CDR2 (germline): SGHTA, FQGTGA. V was clipped by 5 bases and J by 0 bases; unmatched bases: 2. This CDR3 contains 15 residues. CDR3 loop: CASSRTSGSTDTQYF. The CDR3 region has the DNA TGTGCCAGCAGCCGGACTAGCGGTAGCACAGATACGCAGTATTTT.

The chain recombines TRBV7-9 with TRBJ2-5; 10 bases line up with TRBD1. Germline-derived CDR1 and CDR2 are SEHNR and FQNEAQ (reference sequence). This CDR3 has 18 residues. V dropped 6 bases and J dropped 5; count of bases not matched to a gene: 18. Written as DNA, the CDR3 is TGTGCCAGCAGTGTCATCGCCCGACAGGGGGCGAATCGTGAGACCCAGTACTTC. This sequence encodes CASSVIARQGANRETQYF.

The chain couples TRBV5-6 to TRBJ1-2, with D possibly TRBD1 on 5 matching bases. Germline-derived CDR1 and CDR2 are SGHDT and YYEEEE. This CDR3 has 14 amino acids. Trimming left V 2 bases short and J 4 bases short, with 12 bases between. Here the CDR3 reads CASSLGDSAYGYTF. DNA of the CDR3: TGTGCCAGCAGCTTAGGAGACAGCGCCTATGGCTACACCTTC.

The chain joins TRBV2 to TRBJ1-2; 7 bases match TRBD1. V dropped 6 bases and J dropped 8; count of bases not matched to a gene: 9. The V gene's germline CDR1 is SNHLY and CDR2 FYNNEI. CDR3 length: 13 residues. CDR3: CASSRITGAGYTF. The CDR3 DNA reads as TGTGCCAGCAGCCGCATAACAGGGGCCGGCTACACCTTC.

This chain links TRBV4-3 with TRBJ1-1; no firm D call. Trimming shortened V by 1 base and J by 2 bases, and 11 bases separated the two germline ends. CDR3 length equals 15 residues. In germline, CDR1 is LGHNA, CDR2 YSLEER. The CDR3 is CASSQGRQANTEAFF. The CDR3 bases are TGCGCCAGCAGCCAAGGGCGCCAGGCCAACACTGAAGCTTTCTTT.

The V call is TRBV11-2, the J call TRBJ2-1, with TRBD2 identical over 11 bases. V lost 5 bases to trimming and J lost 10 bases; unmatched junction nucleotides: 13. Germline CDR1 is SGHAT and CDR2 is FQNNGV. The CDR3 runs 16 residues. For the CDR3, the DNA is TGTGCCAGCAGCCGTATTCTAGCGGGGGGAGATCGAGAGCAGTTCTTC. Amino acids: CASSRILAGGDREQFF.

The chain is built from TRBV16 and TRBJ2-5, with a tentative D call TRBD1 (5 bases). V was cut by 1 base and J by 2 bases, with 11 bases left in between. Germline V gene sequence: CDR1 KGHSY, CDR2 FQNENV. The CDR3 has 15 residues. In DNA, the CDR3 is TGTGCCAGCAGCCAATTCGAAAGGGGTCAAGAGACCCAGTACTTC. This gives the protein CASSQFERGQETQYF.

The chain carries TRBV4-1 and TRBJ2-7; TRBD2 matches 8 bases. The junction had 14 bases not matched to a gene; V was cut back by 0 bases and J by 1 base. CDR1 and CDR2 (germline): MGHRA, YSYEKL. The CDR3 is 19 amino acids. In DNA form, the CDR3 reads TGCGCCAGCAGCCAAGATCCGGGGGGGAGGGGTAGGCCATCCTACGAGCAGTACTTC. Protein: CASSQDPGGRGRPSYEQYF.

This clone showed up just a few times. Within the sample, other DNA sequences also encode this same CDR3. This chain uses TRBV7-9 with TRBJ2-5, with TRBD1 identical over 10 bases. V was pared by 4 bases and J by 4 bases, with 3 bases of the junction left unmatched. The CDR3 runs 14 residues. Looked up from germline, CDR1 is SEHNR and CDR2 is FQNEAQ (reference sequence). Here the CDR3 DNA reads TGTGCCAGCAGCTCACGGACAGGGGGAGAGACCCAGTACTTC. The encoded protein is CASSSRTGGETQYF.

V and J are TRBV7-3 and TRBJ2-7, with TRBD2 matching 9 bases. Germline CDR1 is SGHTA and CDR2 is FQGTGA. J lost 2 bases, V lost 1 base, and 6 bases had no gene match. The CDR3 contains 16 residues. The CDR3, as DNA: TGTGCCAGCAGCTTAAGGCTAGCGGGATTCACCTACGAGCAGTACTTC. Its translation is CASSLRLAGFTYEQYF.

The J gene is TRBJ2-7, the V gene TRBV4-1, with TRBD1 matching over 7 bases. The CDR3 is 15 residues long. Germline V gene data show CDR1 as MGHRA and CDR2 as YSYEKL. Germline trimming cut 0 bases from V and 2 bases from J; bases unmatched to any gene: 4. The CDR3 is CASSQDSGTAYEQYF. CDR3 DNA sequence: TGCGCCAGCAGCCAAGATTCCGGGACAGCCTACGAGCAGTACTTC.

As to this clone: This specimen includes other DNA sequences encoding the same CDR3. V usage is TRBV28 and J usage is TRBJ1-2; D is unresolved. The germline V and J ends were trimmed by 2 bases and 5 bases, with 6 bases remaining between them. The CDR3 runs 12 residues. CDR1 MDHEN and CDR2 SYDVKM come from the germline V gene. In DNA, the CDR3 is TGTGCCAGCAGTTTAGGAGGATATGGCTACACCTTC. Protein sequence: CASSLGGYGYTF.

The genes are TRBV4-1 and TRBJ2-5; D call uncertain. Gene TRBJ2-7 matches the end of the DNA better, so the J call may be wrong. Germline assignment: CDR1 MGHRA and CDR2 YSYEKL. The CDR3 is 17 amino acids. CDR3 in amino acids: CASSQDAATLPPYEQYF. The CDR3 nucleotides are TGCGCCAGCAGCCAAGATGCGGCAACCTTGCCCCCCTACGAGCAGTACTTC.

The genes are TRBV2 and TRBJ2-1, with 9 bases matching TRBD2. CDR3 length: 16 amino acids. Germline V gene lookup returns CDR1 SNHLY and CDR2 FYNNEI. V dropped 6 bases and J dropped 4; count of bases not matched to a gene: 10. The CDR3 loop is CASRGAGGDPYNEQFF. As DNA, the CDR3 is TGTGCCAGCAGGGGGGCGGGAGGGGACCCTTACAATGAGCAGTTCTTC.

CDR3 residues: CASSRTGGDYGYTF. In DNA form, the CDR3 reads TGTGCCAGCTCCAGGACAGGGGGCGACTATGGCTACACCTTC. This sequence joins TRBV18 and TRBJ1-2; 11 bases agree with TRBD1. Germline loops: CDR1 KGHSH, CDR2 LQKENI. V lost 6 bases to trimming and J lost 3 bases; unmatched junction nucleotides: 3. CDR3 length equals 14 residues.

V usage is TRBV2 and J usage is TRBJ2-3; 12 positions match TRBD1. Trimming cost V 7 bases and J 7 bases; bases outside gene matches: 6. Per germline, CDR1 SNHLY and CDR2 FYNNEI. The CDR3 loop spans 14 amino acids. The CDR3 loop is CASKGQGAANTQYF. The CDR3 coding sequence is TGTGCCAGCAAGGGACAGGGGGCGGCAAATACGCAGTATTTT.

The rearrangement joins TRBV4-3 to TRBJ2-7; 9 bases agree with TRBD2. V was pared by 0 bases and J by 0 bases, with 3 bases of the junction left unmatched. CDR1 is LGHNA, CDR2 YSLEER, per germline. The CDR3 extends over 16 amino acids. CDR3 sequence: CASSQDWTSDSYEQYF. CDR3 in DNA: TGCGCCAGCAGCCAAGATTGGACTAGCGACTCCTACGAGCAGTACTTC.

V usage is TRBV5-6 and J usage is TRBJ1-3; D remains unclear. V dropped 0 bases and J dropped 0 bases, with 7 bases sitting between them. The germline V gene has CDR1 SGHDT and CDR2 YYEEEE. The length of the CDR3 is 15 residues. In DNA, the CDR3 is TGTGCCAGCAGCTTGGTAATTAGCTCTGGAAACACCATATATTTT. Protein: CASSLVISSGNTIYF.

The chain recombines TRBV13 with TRBJ2-7, with TRBD1 matching 10 bases. The CDR3 length is 16 residues. Germline loops: CDR1 PRHDT, CDR2 FYEKMQ (reference sequence). V lost 5 bases and J lost 1; bases outside the gene matches: 8. The CDR3 region is CASSLRGQGPSYEQYF. CDR3 DNA sequence: TGTGCCAGCAGCCTCCGGGGACAGGGGCCTTCCTACGAGCAGTACTTC.

Of note for this clone: At one end, the junction sequence differs from germline, possibly due to a read error. The gene calls are TRBV7-9 and TRBJ1-1; tentatively, D is TRBD1 (5 bases). The germline V gene has CDR1 SEHNR and CDR2 FQNEAQ (reference sequence). The CDR3 is 12 residues long. In nucleotides, the CDR3 is TGTTCCAGCAGCTTACCGGGACTTGAAGCTTTCTTT. This gives the protein CSSSLPGLEAFF.

This clone was counted a few times. The rearrangement joins TRBV10-3 to TRBJ1-2; 11 bases align to TRBD1. CDR3 length: 16 residues. Germline V gives CDR1 ENHRY, CDR2 SYGVKD. V dropped 6 bases and J dropped 3; count of bases not matched to a gene: 9. The CDR3 region has the DNA TGTGCCATCAGCGGACAGGGGGCCCTAAATGACTATGGCTACACCTTC. It specifies CAISGQGALNDYGYTF.